One sample yielded the 8 T cell receptor beta chains listed below, sequenced in a study of shared clonotypes between healthy human individuals. As defined, naive CD8 cells were CD45RO-negative and positively selected for CCR7, with terminally differentiated effector memory CD45RA+ cells excluded. The protocol was immunoSEQ multiplex PCR, while the TCRdb copy is restricted to in-frame clones and leaves out a portion. The table records hundreds of thousands of clones, 95% to 96% of them present only once. The specimen sequenced was naive CD8+ T cells sorted from blood. All receptors come from a woman under 40 in good health.

The genes are TRBV29-1 and TRBJ2-1; perhaps TRBD1 as D (6 bases). Trimming stripped 3 bases from V and 6 bases from J, with 18 bases between. Looked up from germline, CDR1 is SQVTM and CDR2 is ANQGSEA. This CDR3 has 15 residues. Here the CDR3 reads CSVDDPQGFGNEQFF. The CDR3 coding sequence is TGCAGCGTTGATGACCCACAGGGTTTCGGCAATGAGCAGTTCTTC.

The chain uses TRBV7-8 and TRBJ2-5; no clear D. The V and J ends lost 3 bases and 1 base respectively, with 3 bases between them. The CDR3 consists of 12 residues. Germline V gene lookup returns CDR1 SGHVS and CDR2 FQNEAQ. As DNA, the CDR3 is TGTGCCAGCAGCTTGCCCCAAGAGACCCAGTACTTC. Translating gives CASSLPQETQYF.

The chain joins TRBV11-2 to TRBJ2-1, with D hard to call. Germline CDR1 and CDR2: SGHAT and FQNNGV. CDR3 length: 15 amino acids. The ends were cut back, 0 bases at V and 7 bases at J, with 13 bases in the middle. The DNA of the CDR3 is TGTGCCAGCAGCTTAGATCCGACTCCATTGAATGAGCAGTTCTTC. Protein sequence: CASSLDPTPLNEQFF.

For the CDR3, the DNA is TGTGCCAGCAGTGAAGCGAGATCGGATCAGCCCCAGCATTTT. Its protein is CASSEARSDQPQHF. The chain carries TRBV2 and TRBJ1-5; no clear D. The V end was cut by 0 bases, the J end by 5 bases, with 8 bases between. The CDR3 consists of 14 residues. Germline CDR1 is SNHLY and CDR2 is FYNNEI.

This rearrangement joins TRBV9 to TRBJ1-2; D uncertain. Trimming removed 4 bases at V and 3 bases at J, with 13 bases between. CDR1 and CDR2 from the germline V gene are SGDLS and YYNGEE. The CDR3 sequence is 14 residues long. DNA for the CDR3: TGTGCCAGCAGCCCTAACGACTTAGACTATGGCTACACCTTC. It is translated as CASSPNDLDYGYTF.

This clone showed up just a few times. For the CDR3, the DNA is TGTGCCAGCAGACCATATGGCTACACCTTC. This encodes CASRPYGYTF. The V call is TRBV9, the J call TRBJ1-2; D is ambiguous. The CDR3 consists of 10 residues. V was shortened by 5 bases and J by 5 bases, with 4 bases between the two germline ends. CDR1 is SGDLS and CDR2 is YYNGEE in the germline V gene.

The CDR3 nucleotides read TGTGCCAGCAGCCCCAGCGGGGGGGGGATCAATGAGCAGTTCTTC. Protein: CASSPSGGGINEQFF. The chain has TRBV13 and TRBJ2-1; 10 positions match TRBD2. Looked up from germline, CDR1 is PRHDT and CDR2 is FYEKMQ (reference sequence). The CDR3 sequence is 15 residues long. V shed 5 bases, J shed 6 bases, and the junction held 7 bases outside the gene matches.

The chain joins TRBV19 to TRBJ2-7; no reliable D call. V lost 5 bases and J 0 bases, leaving 8 bases between the germline ends. The CDR3 has 13 residues. CDR1 is LNHDA, CDR2 SQIVND, per germline (reference sequence). CDR3 in DNA: TGTGCCAGTAGTTTTTCCAGCTCCTACGAGCAGTACTTC. It specifies CASSFSSSYEQYF.